The rows below give T cell receptor beta chains drawn from one sample of a study of human T cells and chemical hapten exposure. TCRdb re-called the RACE reads through MiXCR, storing one row per CDR3 protein. This table holds hundreds of thousands of distinct CDR3 sequences, around 6% found once. Material: whole blood, obtained in connection with sensitization to the hapten diphenylcyclopropenone (DPC). All receptors derive from a woman between 18 and 29 years old with alopecia areata. Some clones in this sample may be carry-over from other donors' samples. Both conserved end residues are part of each CDR3. A D gene is named only where the DNA matches it firmly. Size values are once, few and many counts, or a class for expanded clones, and some rows have none.

CDR3 protein	CDR3 DNA	CDR3 length	clone size	D gene	V gene	J gene
CASSPWAGAGNTIYF	TGTGCCAGCAGCCCGTGGGCGGGGGCCGGAAACACCATATATTTT	15	many	.	TRBV7-6	TRBJ1-3
CASSQETSANEQFF	TGCGCCAGCAGCCAGGAGACTAGCGCAAATGAGCAGTTCTTC	14	.	TRBD2	TRBV5-1	TRBJ2-1
CASSDWYEQYF	TGTGCCAGCAGTGATTGGTACGAGCAGTACTTC	11	.	.	TRBV2	TRBJ2-7
CASTWTGAGNEQYF	TGTGCCAGCACTTGGACAGGGGCAGGCAACGAGCAGTACTTC	14	few	TRBD1	TRBV6-1	TRBJ2-7
CASSKRRGGAEEQYF	TGTGCCAGCAGCAAGCGCCGCGGGGGGGCGGAGGAGCAGTACTTC	15	many	TRBD2	TRBV7-3	TRBJ2-7
CASSSTAGLGQETQYF	TGTGCCAGCAGTTCAACCGCGGGACTAGGTCAAGAGACCCAGTACTTC	16	many	TRBD2	TRBV12-3/TRBV12-4	TRBJ2-5
CASSRDIRGYGYTF	TGTGCCAGCAGCAGGGACATCCGAGGCTATGGCTACACCTTC	14	few	.	TRBV6-2/TRBV6-3	TRBJ1-2
CASSYGTGRGYLHF	TGTGCCAGCAGTTACGGAACAGGCCGGGGTTACCTCCACTTT	14	few	.	TRBV6-5	TRBJ1-6
CSARSQLLYEQYF	TGCAGTGCTAGAAGTCAGCTCCTCTACGAGCAGTACTTC	13	few	.	TRBV20-1	TRBJ2-7
CSASWDSSTDTQYF	TGCAGTGCTAGCTGGGATTCTAGCACAGATACGCAGTATTTT	14	few	.	TRBV20-1	TRBJ2-3
CSARGTGSDNQPQHF	TGCAGTGCTAGGGGGACAGGGAGCGACAATCAGCCCCAGCATTTT	15	many	TRBD1	TRBV20-1	TRBJ1-5
CASGRGRTVYGYTF	TGTGCCAGCGGAAGGGGGCGGACGGTCTATGGCTACACCTTC	14	many	TRBD1	TRBV27	TRBJ1-2
CASSHSRDGQQETQYF	TGTGCCAGCAGCCATTCCCGGGACGGTCAACAAGAGACCCAGTACTTC	16	few	.	TRBV7-6	TRBJ2-5
CASSLWASNQPQHF	TGTGCCAGCAGTTTATGGGCAAGCAATCAGCCCCAGCATTTT	14	few	.	TRBV27	TRBJ1-5
CASSPRPLDEGYTF	TGTGCCAGCAGTCCTAGACCTCTGGACGAGGGCTACACCTTC	14	many	.	TRBV12-3/TRBV12-4	TRBJ1-2
CASSYSLSPPADTQYF	TGTGCCAGCAGCTACTCGTTGTCTCCCCCTGCGGATACGCAGTATTTT	16	many	.	TRBV6-5	TRBJ2-3
CASSSAGRHEQYF	TGTGCCAGCAGCTCCGCAGGGCGCCACGAGCAGTACTTC	13	.	.	TRBV6-6	TRBJ2-7
CAISAGQGLIDEQYF	TGTGCCATCAGTGCCGGACAGGGGCTTATCGACGAGCAGTACTTC	15	few	TRBD1	TRBV10-3	TRBJ2-7
CSARDSGHTDTQYF	TGCAGTGCTAGAGATTCCGGGCACACAGATACGCAGTATTTT	14	.	.	TRBV20-1	TRBJ2-3
CASSSGQGIAFF	TGTGCCAGCAGCTCAGGACAGGGTATAGCTTTCTTT	12	few	TRBD1	TRBV7-2	TRBJ1-1
CASSVRQGNTDTQYF	TGTGCCAGCAGCGTAAGACAGGGTAACACAGATACGCAGTATTTT	15	many	TRBD1	TRBV9	TRBJ2-3
CASSSRLGPNTEAFF	TGTGCCAGCAGCTCACGATTGGGCCCGAACACTGAAGCTTTCTTT	15	few	.	TRBV7-3	TRBJ1-1
CASSLGRLAGEQETQYF	TGTGCCAGCAGCTTAGGGAGACTAGCGGGGGAGCAAGAGACCCAGTACTTC	17	few	TRBD2	TRBV7-8	TRBJ2-5
CASSQGRLGVGEKLFF	TGTGCCAGCAGCCAGGGCCGCCTGGGCGTCGGTGAAAAACTGTTTTTT	16	many	.	TRBV16	TRBJ1-4
CASSRTVYNSPLHF	TGTGCCAGCAGCCGGACAGTGTATAATTCACCCCTCCACTTT	14	.	.	TRBV6-5	TRBJ1-6
CSGVETEAFF	TGCAGCGGGGTGGAAACTGAAGCTTTCTTT	10	many	.	TRBV29-1	TRBJ1-1
CASSDRGRVYGYTF	TGTGCCAGCAGCGACAGGGGGCGAGTCTATGGCTACACCTTC	14	.	TRBD1	TRBV6-5	TRBJ1-2
CASRRIQETQYF	TGTGCCAGCCGAAGAATCCAAGAGACCCAGTACTTC	12	few	.	TRBV7-9	TRBJ2-5
CASSFEAGGSDTQYF	TGTGCCAGCAGCTTTGAAGCGGGGGGTTCAGATACGCAGTATTTT	15	few	TRBD2	TRBV7-2	TRBJ2-3
CASSLVLVETQYF	TGTGCCAGCAGCTTAGTTCTCGTGGAGACCCAGTACTTC	13	few	.	TRBV7-2	TRBJ2-5
CASSYSIFGGLNEKLFF	TGTGCCAGCAGTTACTCGATTTTCGGGGGACTTAATGAAAAACTGTTTTTT	17	many	.	TRBV6-5	TRBJ1-4
CASSYSHTLNTEAFF	TGTGCCAGCAGTTACTCGCATACACTTAACACTGAAGCTTTCTTT	15	many	.	TRBV6-5	TRBJ1-1
CASSQRVYGYTF	TGTGCCAGCAGCCAGCGGGTCTATGGCTACACCTTC	12	many	.	TRBV11-1	TRBJ1-2
CASSSGQGMNTEAFF	TGTGCCAGCAGCTCTGGACAGGGTATGAACACTGAAGCTTTCTTT	15	many	TRBD1	TRBV5-5	TRBJ1-1
CASSQDPVGTGYSGNTIYF	TGCGCCAGCAGCCAAGACCCCGTCGGGACAGGGTATTCTGGAAACACCATATATTTT	19	.	TRBD1	TRBV4-1	TRBJ1-3
CSARDRPSGVSTDTQYF	TGCAGTGCTAGAGATAGACCTAGCGGGGTTAGCACAGATACGCAGTATTTT	17	few	TRBD2	TRBV20-1	TRBJ2-3
CASSYRGGVGGELFF	TGTGCCAGCAGTTACCGAGGAGGGGTTGGCGGGGAGCTGTTTTTT	15	few	.	TRBV6-6	TRBJ2-2
CASSLDSRGAGTGELFF	TGCGCCAGCAGCTTGGATTCAAGGGGCGCTGGCACCGGGGAGCTGTTTTTT	17	.	.	TRBV5-1	TRBJ2-2
CSASLTGFSQPQHF	TGCAGTGCTAGTCTGACAGGTTTTAGTCAGCCCCAGCATTTT	14	many	.	TRBV20-1	TRBJ1-5
CASSAGSSHIQYF	TGTGCCAGCAGTGCGGGGAGTTCCCACATTCAGTACTTC	13	.	.	TRBV5-6	TRBJ2-4
CASSYRQGHSPLHF	TGTGCCAGCAGTTATAGACAGGGGCACTCACCCCTCCACTTT	14	few	TRBD1	TRBV9	TRBJ1-6
CASSQAPGGHQETQYF	TGTGCCAGCAGCCAAGCTCCCGGGGGGCACCAAGAGACCCAGTACTTC	16	many	.	TRBV4-2	TRBJ2-5
CSASTDLDNQPQHF	TGCAGTGCCTCCACCGATCTGGACAATCAGCCCCAGCATTTT	14	few	.	TRBV20-1	TRBJ1-5
CSAEKGLAEYNEQFF	TGCAGTGCTGAGAAGGGACTAGCGGAGTACAATGAGCAGTTCTTC	15	many	TRBD2	TRBV20-1	TRBJ2-1
CASSFETDQETQYF	TGCGCCAGCAGCTTCGAGACAGATCAAGAGACCCAGTACTTC	14	.	.	TRBV5-1	TRBJ2-5
CASSLLRATYQETQYF	TGTGCCAGCAGTTTATTACGGGCGACGTACCAAGAGACCCAGTACTTC	16	.	.	TRBV27	TRBJ2-5
CSATDPGTADNEQFF	TGCAGTGCTACTGACCCCGGGACAGCAGACAATGAGCAGTTCTTC	15	few	TRBD1	TRBV20-1	TRBJ2-1
CSARTPADTQYF	TGCAGTGCCAGGACCCCGGCAGATACGCAGTATTTT	12	.	.	TRBV20-1	TRBJ2-3
CASSLEGHLAFF	TGTGCCAGCAGCTTAGAGGGACATCTAGCTTTCTTT	12	.	.	TRBV7-2	TRBJ1-1